The clone carrying this T cell receptor (beta chain) showed up many times. RNA fractions of 10%, 30% or 50% and about 19,000 to 1,100,000 sorted cells were the source of naive CD8 libraries. This sample is part of a study of molecular identifiers for immune sequencing clone quantification. Previously described methods and listed TCR primers were used for bulk TCR libraries. TCRdb processed the PCR reads anew with MiXCR; each CDR3 protein has one entry. The sample has 600,000 to 650,000 distinct CDR3 sequences; less than 20% are singletons. CDR1 is SEHNR, CDR2 FQNEAQ, per germline (reference sequence). Trimming took 1 base from V and 0 from J, leaving 13 bases between them. This CDR3 has 17 residues.

The sequencing sample was made of naive CD8+ T cells from blood, with Jurkat cell RNA spiked in. Subset specified: FACS-sorted CD8+CD4-CCR7+CD45RA+ naive T cells. The sequence was collected from a human donor in good health. Some libraries in this study had Jurkat cell RNA spiked in. V and J are TRBV7-9 and TRBJ1-5; maybe TRBD1 (6 bases). Written as DNA, the CDR3 is TGTGCCAGCAGCTTAGTTCAGGGGCCTTATAGCAATCAGCCCCAGCATTTT. This gives the protein CASSLVQGPYSNQPQHF.